This entry describes one T cell receptor beta chain. The junction shows a germline mismatch at one end, possibly a read error. The sample belongs to a study of blood T cell repertoires in COVID-19. As for the study in general: The United States, Italy and Spain were the sources of the acute and convalescent COVID-19 samples. Sources were T cells, B-cell-depleted T cells, or PBMCs; the material itself was cDNA or gDNA.

Authors' methods: Estimation of nucleated cell counts relied on the amplification of reference gene primers. The repertoire was sequenced with immunoSEQ multiplex PCR; TCRdb's copy has only in-frame clones and lacks some. V, J and clone size derive from that table, while D and trimming were established from the DNA sequence. This table has approximately 430,000 clones, roughly 90% appearing once. There are 13 residues in the CDR3. Germline-derived CDR1 and CDR2 are SGHNT and YYREEE (reference sequence). The J gene is TRBJ1-2, the V gene TRBV5-4, with a possible D match to TRBD1 (6 bases). The TCR was taken from a young woman with active or convalescent COVID-19. Source material: peripheral blood. The CDR3 is CASSLPPQRGDIF. CDR3 nucleotides: TGTGCCAGCAGCTTACCGCCCCAACGGGGGGACATTTTC. Combining the CDR3 with reference TRBV5-4 and TRBJ1-2 gives the whole variable domain ETGVTQSPTHLIKTRGQQVTLRCSSQSGHNTVSWYQQALGQGPQFIFQYYREEENGRGNFPPRFSGLQFPNYSSELNVNALELDDSALYLCASSLPPQRGDIFGSGTRLTVV.